This TCR beta chain stems from a study of T cells in localized non-small cell lung cancer. Clones were sequenced by immunoSEQ multiplex PCR, and TCRdb holds only the in-frame ones, with some missing. Of roughly 61,000 clones listed, 75% to 85% were seen once; the top ten hold roughly 5%. The sequence was collected from a man aged 40 to 75 with stage II lung adenocarcinoma. This specimen consisted of PBMCs, obtained before any cancer treatment.

Written as DNA, the CDR3 is TGTGCCAGCAGCGAGACTACTTCTATGAACACTGAAGCTTTCTTT. Translation: CASSETTSMNTEAFF. The gene calls are TRBV21-1 and TRBJ1-1. TRBV21-1 is flagged as a pseudogene. The CDR3 totals 15 residues.